The 9 T cell receptor delta chains listed next were all sequenced from one sample in a study of gamma-delta T cells after stem cell transplantation. TCRdb reanalyzed the RT-PCR reads using CATT. The data hold 1,500 to 2,000 delta-chain clones, with around 3.5% observed a single time. Material: gamma-delta T cells. The receptors derive from a human donor. It is not recorded whose cells these are; they may come from a transplant donor.

By proportion, this clone is large (0.1 to 1%). This rearrangement joins TRDV2 to TRDJ1; 13 bases are a match to TRDD3. The CDR3 has 18 residues. Germline CDR1 GEAIGNYY, CDR2 EKD. The V and J ends lost 0 bases and 0 bases, in that order; junction bases with no gene match: 6. CDR3 region: CACDTVLGDTTYTDKLIF. For the CDR3, the DNA is TGTGCCTGTGACACCGTACTGGGGGATACGACGTACACCGATAAACTCATCTTT.

This clone was observed a few times. The chain couples TRDV2 to TRDJ3, with 10 bases that match TRDD3. From germline, CDR1 is GEAIGNYY and CDR2 EKD. The CDR3 runs to 19 residues. V was clipped by 0 bases and J by 3 bases; unmatched bases: 7. The CDR3 nucleotides read TGTGCCTGTGACACCGTCCTGGGGGATAAAGTCTGGGACACCCGACAGATGTTTTTC. Protein sequence: CACDTVLGDKVWDTRQMFF.

The chain employs TRDV2 and TRDJ1; no definite D call. The CDR3 extends over 15 amino acids. The germline V gene has CDR1 GEAIGNYY and CDR2 EKD. V dropped 3 bases and J dropped 4 bases, with 17 bases sitting between them. The CDR3 DNA reads as TGTGCCTGTGACCCGCTTAGCTTGGTATACGATAAACTCATCTTT. It yields the protein CACDPLSLVYDKLIF.

This clone showed up just a few times. The V and J genes are TRDV2 and TRDJ3; TRDD3 matches at 10 bases. The CDR3 totals 19 residues. V shed 3 bases and J 0 bases; nucleotides not matched to a gene: 7. CDR1 and CDR2 from the germline V gene are GEAIGNYY and EKD. The CDR3 DNA sequence: TGTGCCTGTGACGCCACTGGGGGATCGAGCTCCTGGGACACCCGACAGATGTTTTTC. Its protein is CACDATGGSSSWDTRQMFF.

This clone is labeled as medium-sized. Distinct nucleotide sequences in the sample also encode this CDR3. V and J are TRDV2 and TRDJ1; D may be TRDD1 or TRDD3 (6 bases each). The length of the CDR3 is 17 residues. Germline V gene sequence: CDR1 GEAIGNYY, CDR2 EKD. With 0 bases removed from V and 9 bases from J, the gap between germline ends came to 25 bases. The CDR3 region has the DNA TGTGCCTGTGACACCGTCGGAGGGGGGGGGAAATACGGGGAACTCATCTTT. This translates into CACDTVGGGGKYGELIF.

In this sample, this clone turned up once. No V gene was called, though TRDJ3 was called as the J gene; TRDD3 is taken as the D call from the table, unchecked against the DNA. The CDR3 runs to 21 residues. In DNA form, the CDR3 reads TGTGCCTGTGACCCTCCGCCTACTGGGGGATACGACTCCTGGGACACCCGACAGATGTTTTTC. It specifies CACDPPPTGGYDSWDTRQMFF.

In its sample, this clone was seen a few times. A read error is the likely source, as a far larger clone sits one nucleotide away. The rearrangement uses TRDV2 and TRDJ1, with 8 bases aligning to TRDD3. This CDR3 has 16 residues. V dropped 4 bases and J dropped 0; count of bases not matched to a gene: 9. CDR1 and CDR2 from the germline V gene are GEAIGNYY and EKD. The CDR3 sequence: CACESLGDLDTDKLIF. The CDR3 DNA sequence: TGTGCCTGTGAGAGCCTGGGGGACCTAGACACCGATAAACTCATCTTT.

This clone has just a few counts. This clone may be a read error of a much larger clone one base away. Other DNA sequences in this specimen translate into the identical CDR3. V and J are TRDV2 and TRDJ1; D not resolved. CDR1 and CDR2 (germline): GEAIGNYY, EKD. V was pared by 0 bases and J by 0 bases, with 16 bases between. The CDR3 has 17 residues. This CDR3 reads CACDTVGARAYTDKLIF. Here the CDR3 DNA reads TGTGCCTGTGACACCGTTGGAGCACGGGCCTACACCGATAAACTCATCTTT.

The chain couples TRDV2 to TRDJ1, with 9 bases fitting TRDD3. V was clipped by 0 bases and J by 0 bases; unmatched bases: 16. CDR1 and CDR2 (germline): GEAIGNYY, EKD. CDR3 length equals 20 residues. The DNA of the CDR3 is TGTGCCTGTGACACCGTTAAGCTGGGGGATCCCACCATGTACACCGATAAACTCATCTTT. Its protein is CACDTVKLGDPTMYTDKLIF.